Following are 27 T cell receptor beta chains from one sample sequenced in a study of T-cell memory formation after mild COVID-19. TCRdb itself ran the 5' RACE reads through MiXCR, one entry per CDR3 protein. The sample consists of about 180,000 distinct CDR3 sequences, approximately 16% of them appearing once. Sequencing was carried out using PBMCs or a T cell subset sorted from them (not recorded which). These receptors were obtained from an adult woman who had mild COVID-19 (a few samples of this study predate the infection). Cell type and time point are not known.

The chain couples TRBV24-1 to TRBJ2-5; 9 bases align to TRBD1. J was trimmed by 3 bases and V by 2 bases; bases with no gene match: 0. The length of the CDR3 is 14 residues. Germline V gene sequence: CDR1 KGHDR, CDR2 SFDVKD. CDR3 in amino acids: CATSDWDREETQYF. The CDR3 DNA follows: TGTGCCACCAGTGATTGGGACAGGGAAGAGACCCAGTACTTC.

This clonotype has more than one count but fewer than ten. The V call is TRBV24-1, the J call TRBJ2-7; the D is unclear. The CDR3 consists of 12 residues. Germline V lookup: CDR1 KGHDR, CDR2 SFDVKD. Trimming took 4 bases from V and 6 from J, leaving 9 bases between them. CDR3 bases: TGTGCCACCAGTGACGACATAGGCGAGCAGTACTTC. This translates into CATSDDIGEQYF.

This clonotype was seen more than once but under ten times. The gene calls are TRBV2 and TRBJ2-1; 9 bases are shared with TRBD2. There are 21 residues in the CDR3. J gave up 0 bases and V 3 bases, and 18 bases lay outside the gene matches. Germline CDR1 reads SNHLY; CDR2 reads FYNNEI. CDR3 sequence reads: CASSDFIGGRAALASYNEQFF. CDR3 bases: TGTGCCAGCAGTGATTTTATTGGCGGGAGGGCCGCCTTGGCCTCCTACAATGAGCAGTTCTTC. Full variable domain (remainder filled in from reference TRBV2 and TRBJ2-1): EPEVTQTPSHQVTQMGQEVILRCVPISNHLYFYWYRQILGQKVEFLVSFYNNEISEKSEIFDDQFSVERPDGSNFTLKIRSTKLEDSAMYFCASSDFIGGRAALASYNEQFFGPGTRLTVL.

This sequence joins TRBV5-1 and TRBJ2-7, with 7 positions matching TRBD2. The ends lost 3 bases at V and 2 bases at J; junction bases unmatched: 11. The length of the CDR3 is 16 residues. The germline gives CDR1 SGHRS, CDR2 YFSETQ. The CDR3 DNA sequence: TGCGCCAGCAGCTCGGAGGGACTACCAGTTACCTACGAGCAGTACTTC. Protein product: CASSSEGLPVTYEQYF.

This clonotype was recorded a few times. This chain joins TRBV6-1 and TRBJ2-2; 9 nucleotides align to TRBD1. Germline V gene lookup returns CDR1 MNHNS and CDR2 SASEGT. This CDR3 has 14 amino acids. V lost 6 bases, J lost 3 bases, and 2 bases stayed unmatched. CDR3 sequence (DNA): TGTGCCAGCAGACAGGGGGCTGACACCGGGGAGCTGTTTTTT. Translation: CASRQGADTGELFF.

This clonotype was recorded a few times. CDR3 sequence (DNA): TGTGCCTGGAGTGTAGCGGGAGTTCGAGCCAATCAGCCCCAGCATTTT. Amino acid sequence: CAWSVAGVRANQPQHF. The chain recombines TRBV30 with TRBJ1-5, with no clear D. Germline CDR1 and CDR2: GTSNPN and SVGIG (reference sequence). The V end lost 0 bases, the J end lost 3 bases, and 15 bases lay between the germline ends. The CDR3 covers 16 residues.

Ten or more counts support this clonotype. The rearrangement links TRBV6-2 or TRBV6-3 to TRBJ2-7; D perhaps matches TRBD2 (7 bases). From germline, CDR1 is MNHEY and CDR2 SVGEGT. The CDR3 spans 18 residues. The germline V and J ends were trimmed by 8 bases and 0 bases, with 26 bases remaining between them. CDR3 amino acids: CASRPGGLSATSSYEQYF. In nucleotides, the CDR3 is TGTGCCAGCCGCCCGGGGGGCTTATCGGCGACTAGCTCCTACGAGCAGTACTTC.

The chain is built from TRBV6-1 and TRBJ1-1; 7 bases are shared with TRBD1. The CDR3 covers 12 residues. V lost 8 bases and J lost 8; bases outside the gene matches: 8. Germline lookup yields CDR1 MNHNS and CDR2 SASEGT. The CDR3 DNA reads TGTGCCAGCTCCCGTGGGACAGCCGAAGCTTTCTTT. Residues: CASSRGTAEAFF.

This chain uses TRBV6-4 with TRBJ2-1, with 12 bases matching TRBD2. This CDR3 region has 15 residues. Unmatched junction bases numbered 1, after V lost 2 bases and J lost 5 bases. Per germline, CDR1 MRHNA and CDR2 SNTAGT. In DNA form, the CDR3 reads TGTGCCAGCAGTGACGGGACTAGCGGGCACAATGAGCAGTTCTTC. Residues: CASSDGTSGHNEQFF.

This clonotype was found a few times. CDR3 region: CASSVTGASEAFF. The CDR3 DNA reads as TGTGCCAGCAGCGTTACAGGGGCGAGTGAAGCTTTCTTT. The chain has TRBV9 and TRBJ1-1; 7 bases match TRBD1. CDR1 is SGDLS and CDR2 is YYNGEE in the germline V gene. V dropped 2 bases and J dropped 7; count of bases not matched to a gene: 5. CDR3 length: 13 residues.

The chain carries TRBV5-6 and TRBJ1-5; D gene uncertain. Germline V gene data show CDR1 as SGHDT and CDR2 as YYEEEE. The CDR3 sequence is 14 residues long. V was clipped by 2 bases and J by 0 bases, with 6 bases between them. The CDR3 DNA follows: TGTGCCAGCAGCTTCGGACTTAGCAATCAGCCCCAGCATTTT. It yields the protein CASSFGLSNQPQHF.

This clonotype was found a few times. The chain uses TRBV24-1 and TRBJ2-2; D is possibly TRBD2 (5 bases). The CDR3 has 15 amino acids. V lost 1 base to trimming and J lost 3 bases, with 8 bases between them. CDR1 is KGHDR and CDR2 is SFDVKD in the germline V gene. This chain's CDR3 is CATSDLAADTGELFF. CDR3 coding DNA: TGTGCCACCAGTGATTTAGCGGCGGACACCGGGGAGCTGTTTTTT.

The chain joins TRBV18 to TRBJ2-5; D is undetermined. Germline V lookup: CDR1 KGHSH, CDR2 LQKENI. Deletions cut 0 bases from V and 1 base from J, with 6 bases between. The CDR3 has 14 amino acids. CDR3 sequence (DNA): TGTGCCAGCTCACCACCAGAGCTCCAAGAGACCCAGTACTTC. Protein: CASSPPELQETQYF.

There are a few counts of this clonotype. DNA for the CDR3: TGTGCCAGCAGCTTGAGGACTAGCGGGAGGCACGAGCAGTACTTC. The encoded protein is CASSLRTSGRHEQYF. This rearrangement joins TRBV9 to TRBJ2-7; TRBD2 matches at 14 bases. The CDR3 is 15 amino acids. Germline assignment: CDR1 SGDLS and CDR2 YYNGEE. V shed 4 bases, J shed 5 bases, and the junction held 5 bases outside the gene matches.

The chain uses TRBV5-1 and TRBJ2-3, with D tentatively TRBD1 or TRBD2 (5 bases each). The CDR3 has 14 residues. The germline V gene has CDR1 SGHRS and CDR2 YFSETQ. V was cut by 0 bases and J by 2 bases, with 7 bases left in between. The CDR3 spells CASSLEGTTDTQYF. In nucleotides, the CDR3 is TGCGCCAGCAGCTTGGAGGGGACCACAGATACGCAGTATTTT. The full variable domain, rest sourced from reference TRBV5-1 and TRBJ2-3, is KAGVTQTPRYLIKTRGQQVTLSCSPISGHRSVSWYQQTPGQGLQFLFEYFSETQRNKGNFPGRFSGRQFSNSRSEMNVSTLELGDSALYLCASSLEGTTDTQYFGPGTRLTVL.

This sequence joins TRBV20-1 and TRBJ2-3; D ambiguous. Germline assignment: CDR1 DFQATT and CDR2 SNEGSKA (reference sequence). This CDR3 region has 11 residues. V was trimmed by 6 bases and J by 6 bases, leaving 10 bases between them. The DNA for the CDR3 is TGCAGTGCCTATTTTCGGGATACGCAGTATTTT. Protein product: CSAYFRDTQYF.

The V and J genes are TRBV20-1 and TRBJ1-1; D call uncertain. Per germline, CDR1 DFQATT and CDR2 SNEGSKA (reference sequence). The CDR3 extends over 14 amino acids. V was shortened by 3 bases and J by 3 bases, with 14 bases between the two germline ends. The CDR3 loop is CSASVRSRDTEAFF. The CDR3 nucleotides are TGCAGTGCTAGTGTCAGGTCTCGGGACACTGAAGCTTTCTTT.

The CDR3 sequence is CASSLGGWEQYF. The CDR3 bases are TGTGCCAGCAGCTTAGGCGGATGGGAGCAGTACTTC. The rearrangement uses TRBV7-2 and TRBJ2-7, with unresolved D. CDR3 size: 12 residues. Germline V lookup: CDR1 SGHTA, CDR2 FQGNSA. V lost 1 base to trimming and J lost 7 bases, with 8 bases between them.

This clonotype occurred a few times. The V gene is TRBV7-8, the J gene TRBJ2-1; D is possibly TRBD1 (6 bases). Trimming shortened V by 6 bases and J by 8 bases, and 14 bases separated the two germline ends. This CDR3 is built from 13 residues. Germline CDR1 SGHVS, CDR2 FQNEAQ. CDR3 loop: CASSSYRVDEQFF. As DNA, the CDR3 is TGTGCCAGCAGTTCCTACAGGGTCGATGAGCAGTTCTTC.

This clonotype was seen more than once but under ten times. CDR3 protein: CASTHSRGGEQYF. The CDR3, as DNA: TGTGCCAGCACCCATTCCCGGGGCGGCGAGCAGTACTTC. The J gene is TRBJ2-7, the V gene TRBV12-3 or TRBV12-4; either TRBD1 or TRBD2 may fit D (5 bases each). The V end lost 7 bases, the J end lost 6 bases, and 16 bases lay between the germline ends. The CDR3 extends over 13 amino acids.

The chain couples TRBV20-1 to TRBJ2-2, with a tentative D call TRBD2 (6 bases). Trimming took 6 bases from V and 3 from J, leaving 8 bases between them. Germline CDR1 and CDR2: DFQATT and SNEGSKA (reference sequence). The CDR3 is 12 amino acids. The CDR3 DNA reads TGCAGTGCCAGGGACTACACCGGGGAGCTGTTTTTT. It encodes CSARDYTGELFF.

This clonotype was seen a few times. The chain combines TRBV6-5 with TRBJ2-3; the match to TRBD1 covers 7 bases. J lost 9 bases, V lost 8 bases, and 14 bases had no gene match. The CDR3 consists of 14 residues. Germline lookup yields CDR1 MNHEY and CDR2 SVGAGI. CDR3 sequence (DNA): TGTGCCAGCTATAGGAGCCAGGGGGAAAGGACGCAGTATTTT. This translates into CASYRSQGERTQYF.

This clonotype has just a few counts. CDR3 DNA: TGCAGTGCTAAGATTTGGACCTATCTGAACACTGAAGCTTTCTTT. It translates to CSAKIWTYLNTEAFF. V is TRBV20-1 and J is TRBJ1-1, with D unclear. In germline, CDR1 is DFQATT, CDR2 SNEGSKA (reference sequence). The V and J ends lost 4 bases and 0 bases respectively, with 15 bases between them. The CDR3 extends over 15 amino acids.

Only a few counts were recorded for this clonotype. The V call is TRBV5-6, the J call TRBJ2-1, with D maybe TRBD2 (6 bases). Between the trimmed V and J ends, which lost 1 base and 5 bases, there was a span of 13 bases. CDR3 length: 15 amino acids. CDR1 SGHDT and CDR2 YYEEEE come from the germline V gene. This CDR3 reads CASSLFSGSHNEQFF. In DNA form, the CDR3 reads TGTGCCAGCAGCTTGTTTTCCGGGAGCCACAATGAGCAGTTCTTC.

The rearrangement uses TRBV5-8 and TRBJ2-5, with 8 bases that match TRBD1. CDR3 length: 12 residues. The junction had 4 bases not matched to a gene; V was cut back by 8 bases and J by 4 bases. The V gene's germline CDR1 is SGHTS and CDR2 YDEGEE. The CDR3 sequence: CASLDRGETQYF. The DNA of the CDR3 is TGTGCCAGTTTAGACAGGGGAGAGACCCAGTACTTC.

The CDR3 nucleotides read TGTGCCAACGACCGGGACAGGGCAGGTCGGGAGCAGTTCTTC. Translated: CANDRDRAGREQFF. This chain connects TRBV25-1 to TRBJ2-1; TRBD1 matches at 9 bases. Germline assignment: CDR1 MGHDK and CDR2 SYGVNS. CDR3 size: 14 residues. V dropped 10 bases and J dropped 10; count of bases not matched to a gene: 14.

This clonotype showed up just a few times. The rearrangement links TRBV19 to TRBJ2-2, with D possibly TRBD2 on 5 matching bases. The germline gives CDR1 LNHDA, CDR2 SQIVND (reference sequence). The CDR3 runs 15 residues. Trimming left V 5 bases short and J 3 bases short, with 13 bases between. As DNA, the CDR3 is TGTGCCAGTAGTGCGGGCTCCGGGTACACCGGGGAGCTGTTTTTT. The encoded protein is CASSAGSGYTGELFF.